This entry lists 21 T cell receptor beta chains sequenced from one sample in a study of T cells in Graves' hyperthyroidism and ophthalmopathy. Template material for amplifying TCR beta CDR3 regions consisted of RNA transcripts. The study used the HTBI primer set for a first-round RT-PCR of the TCR CDR3. Each CDR3 protein is one row after TCRdb ran MiXCR on the multiplex PCR reads. The sample lists 450,000 to 650,000 distinct CDR3 sequences, about 14% occurring once. The sample taken for sequencing was blood. The receptors derive from a woman aged 18-35 years with Graves' ophthalmopathy.

This clonotype has a count of ten or more. This chain uses TRBV12-3 or TRBV12-4 with TRBJ2-2; 8 nucleotides align to TRBD2. This CDR3 has 15 residues. With 6 bases clipped from V and 2 bases from J, the junction kept 5 bases outside the gene matches. In DNA form, the CDR3 reads TGTGCCAGCAGCCCGACTAGCGCAAACACCGGGGAGCTGTTTTTT. Its protein product is CASSPTSANTGELFF.

This clonotype was seen more than once but under ten times. This chain joins TRBV7-8 and TRBJ2-7; D tentatively reads TRBD1 or TRBD2 (6 bases each). This CDR3 is built from 16 residues. CDR1 is SGHVS, CDR2 FQNEAQ, per germline. The V end was cut by 4 bases, the J end by 3 bases, with 19 bases between. The CDR3 protein is CASSYRGARPRYEQYF. CDR3 DNA: TGTGCCAGCAGCTATAGGGGGGCCCGTCCACGCTACGAGCAGTACTTC.

This clonotype came up many times. This sequence joins TRBV9 and TRBJ1-1; D call uncertain. The germline V and J ends were trimmed by 2 bases and 2 bases, with 10 bases remaining between them. This CDR3 has 14 amino acids. Germline V gives CDR1 SGDLS, CDR2 YYNGEE. The chain's CDR3 is CASSVGSVNTEAFF. The DNA for the CDR3 is TGTGCCAGCAGCGTGGGATCCGTAAACACTGAAGCTTTCTTT.

This clonotype came up once. The junction does not match germline at one end; this may be a read error. For the CDR3, the DNA is TGTGCCAGCAGTGAATATGTGGGGGCAGCGAACTACCAGCAGTACTTC. It yields the protein CASSEYVGAANYQQYF. The V and J genes are TRBV25-1 and TRBJ2-7; D is perhaps TRBD1 (6 bases). Germline V gene data show CDR1 as MGHDK and CDR2 as SYGVNS. CDR3 length: 16 residues.

The chain is built from TRBV4-2 and TRBJ2-2; no clear D. CDR3 length equals 14 residues. V shed 1 base and J shed 8 bases, with 11 bases lying between them. Germline lookup yields CDR1 LGHNA and CDR2 YNFKEQ. In DNA, the CDR3 is TGTGCCAGCAGCCAAGGAGGTCGGGTAGGGGAGCTGTTTTTT. It yields the protein CASSQGGRVGELFF.

The chain links TRBV4-3 to TRBJ2-6; no definite D call. The CDR3 is 17 amino acids. The V gene lost 0 bases and the J gene lost 0 bases, with 9 bases spanning the gap. Germline V gene sequence: CDR1 LGHNA, CDR2 YSLEER. The CDR3 coding sequence is TGCGCCAGCAGCCAAGATGGTGCAAGCTCTGGGGCCAACGTCCTGACTTTC. Protein sequence: CASSQDGASSGANVLTF.

This clonotype was observed a handful of times. The chain recombines TRBV6-5 with TRBJ2-1; perhaps D is TRBD1 or TRBD2 (5 bases each). The ends were cut back, 0 bases at V and 0 bases at J, with 12 bases in the middle. The CDR3 consists of 17 residues. The germline gives CDR1 MNHEY, CDR2 SVGAGI. The CDR3: CASSYSRGRSSYNEQFF. The CDR3 DNA reads as TGTGCCAGCAGTTACTCGAGGGGACGGTCCTCCTACAATGAGCAGTTCTTC.

This clonotype was recorded a few times. This rearrangement joins TRBV6-5 to TRBJ2-7, with 10 bases matching TRBD2. The length of the CDR3 is 18 residues. Unmatched junction bases numbered 12, after V lost 0 bases and J lost 4 bases. Germline CDR1 MNHEY, CDR2 SVGAGI. The CDR3 reads CASSYSRGAGTSAYEQYF. Written as DNA, the CDR3 is TGTGCCAGCAGTTACTCGAGGGGCGCGGGGACTAGCGCTTACGAGCAGTACTTC.

In its sample, this clonotype was seen many times. The V call is TRBV6-1, the J call TRBJ2-7, with a weak D call TRBD2 (6 bases). The germline V and J ends were trimmed by 6 bases and 5 bases, with 23 bases remaining between them. From germline, CDR1 is MNHNS and CDR2 SASEGT. CDR3 size: 16 residues. The CDR3 DNA reads TGTGCCAGCAGACGCACCGGGACTCCTTACGGGGACGAGCAGTACTTC. Its translation: CASRRTGTPYGDEQYF.

This clonotype was found a few times. The chain recombines TRBV4-3 with TRBJ2-1; D remains ambiguous. Germline V gene lookup returns CDR1 LGHNA and CDR2 YSLEER. The length of the CDR3 is 13 residues. V lost 0 bases and J 3 bases, leaving 3 bases between the germline ends. CDR3 bases: TGCGCCAGCAGCCAAGAAAACTACAATGAGCAGTTCTTC. It translates to CASSQENYNEQFF.

On this clonotype itself: One end of the junction is discordant with germline, which a read error may explain. The chain joins TRBV11-3 to TRBJ2-7, with a weak D call TRBD2 (6 bases). CDR1 is SGHNT, CDR2 YENEEA, per germline. This CDR3 has 16 residues. For the CDR3, the DNA is TGCGCCAGCAGCCAAGATACGGGACTCAGCCCCTACGAGCAGTACTTC. This translates into CASSQDTGLSPYEQYF.

The CDR3 region has the DNA TGCAGTGCGATCACCCTAAGGCGGGAGTTCTACAATGAGCAGTTCTTC. Amino acid sequence: CSAITLRREFYNEQFF. The chain combines TRBV20-1 with TRBJ2-1; 7 nucleotides match TRBD2. The CDR3 is made up of 16 amino acids. V shed 6 bases and J 3 bases; nucleotides not matched to a gene: 14. Germline V lookup: CDR1 DFQATT, CDR2 SNEGSKA (reference sequence).

This chain uses TRBV6-1 with TRBJ2-3; D not certain. The CDR3 runs 13 residues. V was cut by 4 bases and J by 3 bases, with 8 bases left in between. Germline loops: CDR1 MNHNS, CDR2 SASEGT. The CDR3 bases are TGTGCCAGCAGTGGTCCCCGTACAGATACGCAGTATTTT. Its protein product is CASSGPRTDTQYF.

This clonotype showed up many times. The chain employs TRBV24-1 and TRBJ2-1, with 10 bases matching TRBD2. From germline, CDR1 is KGHDR and CDR2 SFDVKD. The CDR3 is 17 residues long. Unmatched junction bases numbered 11, after V lost 4 bases and J lost 6 bases. In DNA, the CDR3 is TGTGCCACCAGTGACCCTGGAGGGACTAGCGCTTTCAATGAGCAGTTCTTC. It codes for CATSDPGGTSAFNEQFF.

The sample holds many counts of this clonotype. The chain combines TRBV6-1 with TRBJ2-7; D is uncertain. The CDR3 is made up of 14 amino acids. The V gene lost 7 bases and the J gene lost 1 base, with 14 bases spanning the gap. The germline CDR1 and CDR2 sequences are MNHNS and SASEGT. For the CDR3, the DNA is TGTGCCAGCACTCCTAATGTGGGTTCCTACGAGCAGTACTTC. Protein: CASTPNVGSYEQYF.

This clonotype was seen many times. This chain links TRBV4-3 with TRBJ2-7; TRBD1 agrees at 7 bases. The CDR3 sequence is 16 residues long. Germline-derived CDR1 and CDR2 are LGHNA and YSLEER. The V segment lost 1 base and the J segment 0 bases; nucleotides outside the gene matches: 6. The chain's CDR3 is CASSQAVGTASYEQYF. In DNA, the CDR3 is TGCGCCAGCAGCCAAGCCGTAGGGACAGCCTCCTACGAGCAGTACTTC.

The chain has TRBV6-1 and TRBJ2-7, with D possibly matching TRBD1 (6 bases). Per germline, CDR1 MNHNS and CDR2 SASEGT. This CDR3 contains 15 residues. V gave up 6 bases and J gave up 0 bases, with 15 bases separating them. CDR3 nucleotides: TGTGCCAGCAGATCTATAGGGGACATCTCCTACGAGCAGTACTTC. Translating gives CASRSIGDISYEQYF.

This clonotype was picked up a small number of times. The genes are TRBV7-9 and TRBJ1-4; no clear D. Germline V gene lookup returns CDR1 SEHNR and CDR2 FQNEAQ (reference sequence). The CDR3 sequence is 17 residues long. The V end lost 1 base, the J end lost 0 bases, and 12 bases lay between the germline ends. The CDR3, as DNA: TGTGCCAGCAGCTTAGGGGGAAGGGCCGCAACTAATGAAAAACTGTTTTTT. Encoded protein: CASSLGGRAATNEKLFF.

This chain uses TRBV4-1 with TRBJ1-5; 8 positions match TRBD1. CDR1 MGHRA and CDR2 YSYEKL come from the germline V gene. The CDR3 loop spans 15 amino acids. The J segment lost 4 bases and the V segment lost 1 base, leaving 3 bases of the junction unmatched. The CDR3 nucleotides are TGCGCCAGCAGCCAAGGGACAGGGATAAATCAGCCCCAGCATTTT. This sequence encodes CASSQGTGINQPQHF.

There are a few counts of this clonotype. This chain joins TRBV7-6 and TRBJ1-1; 9 nucleotides match TRBD1. The length of the CDR3 is 15 residues. V lost 5 bases, J lost 4 bases, and 8 bases stayed unmatched. Germline V gene lookup returns CDR1 SGHVS and CDR2 FNYEAQ. The CDR3 DNA sequence: TGTGCCAGCAGCCCGAGGGACAGGGAGTCCACTGAAGCTTTCTTT. Translated, it gives CASSPRDRESTEAFF.

There are many counts of this clonotype. This chain connects TRBV28 to TRBJ2-5; D is uncertain. This CDR3 comprises 15 residues. Germline CDR1 reads MDHEN; CDR2 reads SYDVKM. The germline V and J ends were trimmed by 3 bases and 5 bases, with 16 bases remaining between them. The CDR3 spells CASSLPIEMRETQYF. The CDR3 DNA sequence: TGTGCCAGCAGTTTGCCAATAGAGATGCGGGAGACCCAGTACTTC.